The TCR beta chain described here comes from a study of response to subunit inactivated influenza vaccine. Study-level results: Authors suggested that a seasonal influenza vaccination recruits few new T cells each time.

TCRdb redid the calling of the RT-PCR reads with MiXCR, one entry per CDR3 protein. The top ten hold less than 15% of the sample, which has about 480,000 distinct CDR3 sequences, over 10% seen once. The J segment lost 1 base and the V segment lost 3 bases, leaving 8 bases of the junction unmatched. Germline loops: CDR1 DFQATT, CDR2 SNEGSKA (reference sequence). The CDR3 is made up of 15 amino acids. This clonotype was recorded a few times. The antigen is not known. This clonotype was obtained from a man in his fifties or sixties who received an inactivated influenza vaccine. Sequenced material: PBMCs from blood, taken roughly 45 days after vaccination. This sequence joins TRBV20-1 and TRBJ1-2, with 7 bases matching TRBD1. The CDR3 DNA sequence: TGCAGTGCTAGGGTTCCGGGACAGAGTAACTATGGCTACACCTTC. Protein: CSARVPGQSNYGYTF.